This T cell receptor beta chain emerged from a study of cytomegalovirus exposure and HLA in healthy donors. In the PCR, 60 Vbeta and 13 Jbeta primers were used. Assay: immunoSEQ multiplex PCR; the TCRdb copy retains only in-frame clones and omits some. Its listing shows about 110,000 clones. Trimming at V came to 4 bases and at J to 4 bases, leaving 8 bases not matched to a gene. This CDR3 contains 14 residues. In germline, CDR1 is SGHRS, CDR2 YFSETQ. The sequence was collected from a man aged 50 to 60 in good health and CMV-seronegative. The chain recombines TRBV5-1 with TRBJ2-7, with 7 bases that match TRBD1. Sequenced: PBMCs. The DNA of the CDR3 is TGCGCCAGCAGCACCCGGGACAGCCTTTACGAGCAGTACTTC. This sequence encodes CASSTRDSLYEQYF.